The entry below describes one T cell receptor beta chain. Its matching antigen is unknown. The CDR3 contains 17 residues. Germline V gene lookup returns CDR1 SEHNR and CDR2 FQNEAQ (reference sequence). V was trimmed by 5 bases and J by 5 bases, leaving 24 bases between them. Graves' hyperthyroidism showing no ophthalmopathy progression within 18 months was considered stable. Exclusion criteria comprised uncontrolled infection, other autoimmune disease, pregnancy or lactation. Amplification of TCR beta CDR3 regions used RNA as the template. Carried out on the TCR CDR3, a first-round RT-PCR used the HTBI primer set. TCRdb itself ran the multiplex PCR reads through MiXCR, one entry per CDR3 protein. The sample contains roughly 420,000 distinct CDR3 sequences, approximately 14% of which appear only once. This record belongs to a study of T cells in Graves' hyperthyroidism and ophthalmopathy. Background on the study: Specimen type is peripheral blood, collected at initial diagnosis prior to any treatment.

Study results and limitations: Most thyroid clonotypes expanded above 0.001 appeared in blood too.

The chain joins TRBV7-9 to TRBJ1-1, with D perhaps TRBD1 (5 bases). The clonotype comes from a woman aged 18-30 years with Graves' hyperthyroidism. Sequenced material: blood. In DNA, the CDR3 is TGTGCCAGCAGCATCCCCCACCGCGGGGGTTCAGGAACTGAAGCTTTCTTT. Amino acids: CASSIPHRGGSGTEAFF.